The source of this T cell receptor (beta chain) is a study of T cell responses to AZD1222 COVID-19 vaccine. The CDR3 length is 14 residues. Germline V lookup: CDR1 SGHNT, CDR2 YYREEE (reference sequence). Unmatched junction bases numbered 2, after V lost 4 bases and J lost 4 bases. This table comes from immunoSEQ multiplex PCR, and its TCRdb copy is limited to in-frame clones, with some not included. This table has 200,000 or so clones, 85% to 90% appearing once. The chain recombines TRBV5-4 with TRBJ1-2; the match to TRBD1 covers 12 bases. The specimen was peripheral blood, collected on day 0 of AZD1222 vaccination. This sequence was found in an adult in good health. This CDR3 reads CASSPGQGAYGYTF. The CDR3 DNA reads TGTGCCAGCAGCCCGGGACAGGGGGCCTATGGCTACACCTTC.